This T cell receptor (beta chain) stems from a study of T-cell memory formation after mild COVID-19. In the study overall: TCR clustering was largely donor specific.

Each CDR3 protein gets one entry after TCRdb re-called the 5' RACE reads with MiXCR. This sample has 450,000 to 650,000 distinct CDR3 sequences, with 20% to 25% found just once. As to this clonotype: Antigen: not known.

General study results and limits: Clones contracting over day 15 to 85 were CD4/CD8 balanced, with later expanders leaning CD4+. Some SARS-CoV-2-responding clones were already detected in memory before infection.

The CDR3 runs to 17 residues. The germline gives CDR1 SEHNR, CDR2 FQNEAQ (reference sequence). V lost 5 bases and J lost 7; bases outside the gene matches: 17. The V gene is TRBV7-9, the J gene TRBJ2-3, with 8 bases matching TRBD2. Source material: PBMCs or a T cell subset sorted from them (not recorded which). This TCR derives from an adult woman who had mild COVID-19 (a few samples of this study predate the infection). Cell type and time point are not known. CDR3 nucleotides: TGTGCCAGCAGCCCCCCCGCCGAGCGGGAGAAGGGATATACGCAGTATTTT. Encoded protein: CASSPPAEREKGYTQYF.